This entry lists 27 T cell receptor beta chains sequenced from one sample in a study of cytomegalovirus exposure and HLA in healthy donors (dated 2017 in TCRdb). Libraries were prepared through the immunoSEQ multiplex PCR assay. Not all clones reach the TCRdb copy of this immuneACCESS table, which keeps in-frame sequences only. Checked studies attribute under half of the gap to unresolved V genes and leave the rest unexplained. The sample contains a few hundred thousand clones, 90% of them found a single time. About 0.36% of the sample belongs to the ten largest clones. The sequenced sample was PBMCs. The receptors originated from a woman aged 18 to 35 in good health and CMV-seronegative.

This clone has a single count. The CDR3 bases are TGTGCCAGCTCACCGCCCATGGGTCGGCAGGGTAATGCTTTCTTT. Its translation: CASSPPMGRQGNAFF. The chain uses TRBV18 and TRBJ1-1; D is perhaps TRBD1 (5 bases). The V gene lost 3 bases and the J gene lost 11 bases, with 22 bases spanning the gap. This CDR3 has 15 amino acids. Germline CDR1 is KGHSH and CDR2 is LQKENI.

The rearrangement links TRBV2 to TRBJ2-7, with 8 nucleotides matching TRBD1. The CDR3 has 13 residues. Germline values: CDR1 SNHLY, CDR2 FYNNEI. V trimming: 5 bases; J trimming: 3 bases; junction bases outside the gene matches: 3. The CDR3 here is CASSTGGLYEQYF. The CDR3 nucleotides are TGTGCCAGCAGTACAGGGGGTCTCTACGAGCAGTACTTC.

The J gene is TRBJ2-7, the V gene TRBV11-2; D might be TRBD1 (5 bases). V was cut by 5 bases and J by 1 base, with 15 bases left in between. The CDR3 runs to 15 residues. Germline V CDR1 and CDR2: SGHAT, FQNNGV. The CDR3 DNA reads TGTGCCAGCAGCCTAACAGGCTCGCGGTCCTACGAGCAGTACTTC. Its protein is CASSLTGSRSYEQYF.

The gene calls are TRBV28 and TRBJ2-2, with 7 bases fitting TRBD1. Germline CDR1 reads MDHEN; CDR2 reads SYDVKM. J lost 5 bases, V lost 4 bases, and 16 bases had no gene match. This CDR3 region has 18 residues. The CDR3 region is CASSSLVVWTGATGELFF. In nucleotides, the CDR3 is TGTGCCAGCAGTTCATTAGTTGTGTGGACAGGCGCTACCGGGGAGCTGTTTTTT.

The chain couples TRBV5-1 to TRBJ2-7, with TRBD1 identical over 7 bases. The CDR3 is 15 amino acids. The germline V gene encodes CDR1 SGHRS and CDR2 YFSETQ. V was pared by 2 bases and J by 5 bases, with 10 bases of the junction left unmatched. CDR3: CASSFEGALLHEQYF. In DNA form, the CDR3 reads TGCGCCAGCAGCTTCGAGGGGGCGTTACTCCACGAGCAGTACTTC.

The chain joins TRBV19 to TRBJ1-1; D may be TRBD1 (5 bases). This CDR3 is 14 amino acids long. The germline V and J ends were trimmed by 5 bases and 11 bases, with 21 bases remaining between them. The V gene's germline CDR1 is LNHDA and CDR2 SQIVND (reference sequence). CDR3 in DNA: TGTGCCAGTAGTCCAGCGTCAGGGCTTCTTGGCGCTTTCTTT. It translates to CASSPASGLLGAFF.

J is TRBJ2-5 and V is TRBV14, with 7 bases that match TRBD2. J was trimmed by 2 bases and V by 4 bases; bases with no gene match: 7. Germline-derived CDR1 and CDR2 are SGHDN and FVKESK. The CDR3 has 15 residues. CDR3 nucleotides: TGTGCCAGCAGCCCCGTTCAAGCGGGGCAAGAGACCCAGTACTTC. Encoded protein: CASSPVQAGQETQYF.

Concerning this clone: Other DNA sequences of this sample code for an identical CDR3. The chain carries TRBV15 and TRBJ1-1; D remains ambiguous. The CDR3 covers 14 residues. Germline assignment: CDR1 LNHNV and CDR2 YYDKDF (reference sequence). Deletions cut 0 bases from V and 1 base from J, with 6 bases between. CDR3 sequence: CATSRDRGNTEAFF. CDR3 in DNA: TGTGCCACCAGCAGAGATCGCGGGAACACTGAAGCTTTCTTT.

This chain uses TRBV2 with TRBJ2-5; 8 nucleotides align to TRBD1. Germline CDR1 reads SNHLY; CDR2 reads FYNNEI. The V gene end was trimmed by 6 bases and the J gene end by 5 bases; junction bases not matched to a gene: 5. The CDR3 spans 13 residues. The CDR3 sequence: CASRAGGGETQYF. For the CDR3, the DNA is TGTGCCAGCAGGGCAGGGGGCGGGGAGACCCAGTACTTC.

This clone was recorded once. The genes are TRBV4-3 and TRBJ1-1; 8 bases are a match to TRBD1. The CDR3 spans 16 residues. Germline V gene data show CDR1 as LGHNA and CDR2 as YSLEER. Germline trimming cut 4 bases from V and 1 base from J; bases unmatched to any gene: 8. CDR3 region: CASSLLRGTGNTEAFF. In DNA form, the CDR3 reads TGCGCCAGCAGCCTCCTACGTGGGACAGGGAACACTGAAGCTTTCTTT.

This sequence joins TRBV7-8 and TRBJ2-7; 7 nucleotides line up with TRBD1. This CDR3 comprises 19 residues. Trimming took 0 bases from V and 3 from J; bases not matched to a gene: 17. In germline, CDR1 is SGHVS, CDR2 FQNEAQ. The chain's CDR3 is CASSLARDSRSQYGYEQYF. The CDR3 region has the DNA TGTGCCAGCAGCTTAGCCCGGGACAGCAGATCCCAATATGGCTACGAGCAGTACTTC.

The J gene is TRBJ2-2, the V gene TRBV5-1; 9 positions agree with TRBD2. The germline gives CDR1 SGHRS, CDR2 YFSETQ. V dropped 4 bases and J dropped 1; count of bases not matched to a gene: 2. The CDR3 contains 15 residues. This CDR3 reads CASSILAGNTGELFF. CDR3 sequence (DNA): TGCGCCAGCAGCATACTAGCGGGGAACACCGGGGAGCTGTTTTTT.

V and J are TRBV13 and TRBJ2-3; D not resolved. The V end lost 5 bases, the J end lost 2 bases, and 8 bases lay between the germline ends. CDR1 is PRHDT and CDR2 is FYEKMQ in the germline V gene (reference sequence). The length of the CDR3 is 13 residues. CDR3 region: CASSEHPTDTQYF. DNA for the CDR3: TGTGCCAGCAGCGAACACCCCACAGATACGCAGTATTTT. Full variable domain (rest looked up from reference TRBV13 and TRBJ2-3): AAGVIQSPRHLIKEKRETATLKCYPIPRHDTVYWYQQGPGQDPQFLISFYEKMQSDKGSIPDRFSAQQFSDYHSELNMSSLELGDSALYFCASSEHPTDTQYFGPGTRLTVL.

The CDR3 protein is CASRIGQGSYEQYV. In DNA, the CDR3 is TGTGCCAGCAGGATAGGGCAGGGGTCCTACGAGCAGTACGTC. The chain is built from TRBV6-4 and TRBJ2-7; D may be TRBD1 (6 bases). Trimming left V 6 bases short and J 1 base short, with 13 bases between. Germline V gene data show CDR1 as MRHNA and CDR2 as SNTAGT. The CDR3 has 14 residues.

The chain is built from TRBV30 and TRBJ2-1; 11 bases align to TRBD2. This CDR3 has 13 amino acids. Losses at the gene ends were 4 bases for V and 5 bases for J; bases not matched to a gene: 1. Germline V gene sequence: CDR1 GTSNPN, CDR2 SVGIG (reference sequence). The CDR3 is CAWTSGGNNEQFF. CDR3 DNA: TGTGCCTGGACTAGCGGGGGGAACAATGAGCAGTTCTTC.

V is TRBV5-1 and J is TRBJ2-5; D perhaps matches TRBD2 (6 bases). The CDR3 is made up of 13 amino acids. V gave up 4 bases and J gave up 5 bases, with 12 bases separating them. Germline CDR1 and CDR2: SGHRS and YFSETQ. The CDR3 spells CASSRLVGETQYF. The CDR3 bases are TGCGCCAGCAGCCGACTAGTTGGGGAGACCCAGTACTTC.

V and J are TRBV11-3 and TRBJ2-1, with 9 bases aligning to TRBD1. The CDR3 extends over 15 amino acids. The V and J ends lost 4 bases and 9 bases, in that order; junction bases with no gene match: 10. Germline-derived CDR1 and CDR2 are SGHNT and YENEEA. CDR3 region: CASSSSGTGSGEQFF. CDR3 DNA: TGTGCCAGCAGCTCCTCCGGGACAGGGAGCGGTGAGCAGTTCTTC.

This clone was detected once. The chain couples TRBV27 to TRBJ2-2, with 8 bases fitting TRBD2. The CDR3 runs to 17 residues. With 2 bases clipped from V and 2 bases from J, the junction kept 7 bases outside the gene matches. Germline V lookup: CDR1 MNHEY, CDR2 SMNVEV (reference sequence). CDR3 in DNA: TGTGCCAGCAGTTTAGTTTATACTAGCGGTAACACCGGGGAGCTGTTTTTT. Translating it yields CASSLVYTSGNTGELFF.

The chain uses TRBV28 and TRBJ1-2; D is unresolved. The CDR3 length is 15 residues. Germline CDR1 and CDR2: MDHEN and SYDVKM. The V and J ends lost 11 bases and 4 bases respectively, with 23 bases between them. DNA of the CDR3: TGTGCCGGCCCCGACGGAGGCCCCATTGGCTATGGCTACACCTTC. Amino acids: CAGPDGGPIGYGYTF.

The V call is TRBV14, the J call TRBJ1-6; 7 nucleotides match TRBD1. The CDR3 loop spans 17 amino acids. The V gene end was trimmed by 1 base and the J gene end by 10 bases; junction bases not matched to a gene: 13. Germline values: CDR1 SGHDN, CDR2 FVKESK. CDR3 sequence: CASSQAYRGYEGSPLHF. CDR3 bases: TGTGCCAGCAGCCAAGCCTACAGGGGATACGAAGGCTCACCCCTCCACTTT.

The rearrangement joins TRBV5-6 to TRBJ1-1, with 9 positions matching TRBD1. The V and J ends lost 4 bases and 5 bases, in that order; junction bases with no gene match: 12. The CDR3 spans 16 residues. The germline V gene has CDR1 SGHDT and CDR2 YYEEEE. CDR3 coding DNA: TGTGCCAGCAGCCCAGCTCCGGGACAGGGATGGACTGAAGCTTTCTTT. Amino acids: CASSPAPGQGWTEAFF.

The genes are TRBV5-1 and TRBJ2-7; 14 nucleotides agree with TRBD2. CDR1 and CDR2 (germline): SGHRS, YFSETQ. The CDR3 has 18 amino acids. J gave up 0 bases and V 4 bases, and 9 bases lay outside the gene matches. The DNA for the CDR3 is TGCGCCAGCAGCCTGGGGACTAGCGGGGGAACGACCTCCTACGAGCAGTACGTC. It yields the protein CASSLGTSGGTTSYEQYV.

CDR3 residues: CASSEPTGLAGNNEQFF. The CDR3 DNA follows: TGTGCCAGCAGCGAGCCAACGGGACTAGCGGGAAACAATGAGCAGTTCTTC. This chain links TRBV9 with TRBJ2-1; 13 bases agree with TRBD2. Germline assignment: CDR1 SGDLS and CDR2 YYNGEE. The CDR3 runs 17 residues. J gave up 5 bases and V 3 bases, and 8 bases lay outside the gene matches.

The chain employs TRBV7-8 and TRBJ2-1; D possibly corresponds to TRBD1 (6 bases). In germline, CDR1 is SGHVS, CDR2 FQNEAQ. The germline V and J ends were trimmed by 5 bases and 0 bases, with 20 bases remaining between them. This CDR3 comprises 18 residues. CDR3 loop: CASSVNPTLDSSYNEQFF. The CDR3, as DNA: TGTGCCAGCAGCGTTAACCCCACCCTGGACAGCTCCTACAATGAGCAGTTCTTC.

This rearrangement joins TRBV7-9 to TRBJ2-7; 9 bases map to TRBD1. This CDR3 spans 14 amino acids. Looked up from germline, CDR1 is SEHNR and CDR2 is FQNEAQ (reference sequence). The V and J ends lost 5 bases and 1 base, in that order; junction bases with no gene match: 3. The CDR3 protein is CASSEQGASYEQYV. For the CDR3, the DNA is TGTGCCAGCAGCGAACAGGGGGCGTCCTACGAGCAGTACGTC.

The chain recombines TRBV7-8 with TRBJ2-3, with 14 bases aligning to TRBD2. This CDR3 spans 16 amino acids. J was trimmed by 2 bases and V by 4 bases; bases with no gene match: 2. CDR1 and CDR2 from the germline V gene are SGHVS and FQNEAQ. The CDR3 here is CASSWGLAGVTDTQYF. The CDR3 region has the DNA TGTGCCAGCAGCTGGGGACTAGCGGGGGTCACAGATACGCAGTATTTT.

The gene calls are TRBV6-5 and TRBJ2-3; 7 bases match TRBD2. The V segment lost 4 bases and the J segment 1 base; nucleotides outside the gene matches: 8. The V gene's germline CDR1 is MNHEY and CDR2 SVGAGI. The CDR3 has 16 amino acids. The CDR3 here is CASSSSRDYGTDTQYF. CDR3 nucleotide sequence: TGTGCCAGCAGTTCCAGCCGGGACTATGGCACAGATACGCAGTATTTT.